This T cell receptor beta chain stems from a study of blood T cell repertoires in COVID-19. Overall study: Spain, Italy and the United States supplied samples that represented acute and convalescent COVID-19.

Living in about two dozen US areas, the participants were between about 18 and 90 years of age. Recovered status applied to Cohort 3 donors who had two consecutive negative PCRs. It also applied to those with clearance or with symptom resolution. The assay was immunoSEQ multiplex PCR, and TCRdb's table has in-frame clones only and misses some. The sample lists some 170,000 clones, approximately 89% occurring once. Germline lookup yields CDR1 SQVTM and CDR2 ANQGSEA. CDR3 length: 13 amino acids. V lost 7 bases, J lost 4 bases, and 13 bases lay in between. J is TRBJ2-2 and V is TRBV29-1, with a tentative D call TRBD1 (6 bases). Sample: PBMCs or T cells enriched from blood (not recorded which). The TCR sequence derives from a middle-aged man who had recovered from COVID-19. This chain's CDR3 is CSAGARGTGELFF. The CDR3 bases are TGCAGCGCTGGGGCCAGGGGCACCGGGGAGCTGTTTTTT.